This T cell receptor beta chain was recorded in a study of human thymus T cells. Study results and caveats: Within thymic and blood repertoires, V and J gene usage appeared to be biased.

Of note for this clone: Its specificity is unknown.

This CDR3 is 15 amino acids long. TCRdb's table, derived via immunoSEQ multiplex PCR, lists solely in-frame clones and lacks some. This table has about 60,000 clones, 90% to 95% appearing once. Infants served as donors; they were healthy and Finnish and were having corrective surgery for congenital heart defects. An approximately 0.45-1 mL peripheral blood aliquot was taken intraoperatively from four of eight donors. The chain combines TRBV21-1 with TRBJ2-3; no check of the table's D call, TRBD1, against the DNA was made. TRBV21-1 is labeled a pseudogene. The sequenced sample was blood. The receptor comes from a boy younger than two with a congenital heart defect but otherwise immunologically healthy. In DNA, the CDR3 is TGTGCCAGCCTTCCCGGGACACTAAGCACAGATACGCAGTATTTT. Its protein product is CASLPGTLSTDTQYF.